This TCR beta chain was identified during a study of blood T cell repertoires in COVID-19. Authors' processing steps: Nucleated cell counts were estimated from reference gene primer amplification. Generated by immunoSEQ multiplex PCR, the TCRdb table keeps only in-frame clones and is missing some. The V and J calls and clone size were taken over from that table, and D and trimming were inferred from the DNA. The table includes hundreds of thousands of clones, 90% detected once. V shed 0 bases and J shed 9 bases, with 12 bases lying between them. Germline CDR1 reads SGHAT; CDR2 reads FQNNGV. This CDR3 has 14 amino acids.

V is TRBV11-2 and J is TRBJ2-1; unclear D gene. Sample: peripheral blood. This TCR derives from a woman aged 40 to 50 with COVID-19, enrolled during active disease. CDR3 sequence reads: CASSLDGPYGEQFF. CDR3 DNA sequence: TGTGCCAGCAGCTTAGACGGTCCCTACGGTGAGCAGTTCTTC.